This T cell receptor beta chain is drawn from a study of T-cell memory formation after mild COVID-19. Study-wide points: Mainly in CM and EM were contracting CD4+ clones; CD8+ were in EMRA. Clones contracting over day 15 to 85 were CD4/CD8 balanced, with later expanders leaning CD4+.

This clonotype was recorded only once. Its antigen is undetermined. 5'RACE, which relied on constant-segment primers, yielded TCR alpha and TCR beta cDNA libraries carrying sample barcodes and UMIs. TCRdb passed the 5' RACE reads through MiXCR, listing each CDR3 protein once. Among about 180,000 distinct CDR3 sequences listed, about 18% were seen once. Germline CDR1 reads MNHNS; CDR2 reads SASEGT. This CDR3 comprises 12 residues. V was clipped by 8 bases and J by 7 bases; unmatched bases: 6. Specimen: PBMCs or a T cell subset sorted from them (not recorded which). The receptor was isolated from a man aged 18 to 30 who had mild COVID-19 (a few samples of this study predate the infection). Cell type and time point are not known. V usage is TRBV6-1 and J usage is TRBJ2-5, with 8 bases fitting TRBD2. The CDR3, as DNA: TGTGCCAGCTGTCCAGCGGGGGCGACCCAGTACTTC. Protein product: CASCPAGATQYF.